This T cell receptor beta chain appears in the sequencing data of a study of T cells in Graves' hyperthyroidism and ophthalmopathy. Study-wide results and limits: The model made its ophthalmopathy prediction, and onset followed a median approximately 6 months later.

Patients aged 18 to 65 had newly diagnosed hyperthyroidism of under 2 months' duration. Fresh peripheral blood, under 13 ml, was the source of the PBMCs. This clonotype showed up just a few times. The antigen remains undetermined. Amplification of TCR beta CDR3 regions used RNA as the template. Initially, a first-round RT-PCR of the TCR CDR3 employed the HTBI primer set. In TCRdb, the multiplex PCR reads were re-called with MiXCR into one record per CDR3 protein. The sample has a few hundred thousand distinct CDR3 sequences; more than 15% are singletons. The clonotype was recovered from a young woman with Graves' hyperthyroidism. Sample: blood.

CDR3 in DNA: TGTGCCAGCAGTGGGACTGGCGGGAAGTTCAAAAACATTCAGTACTTC. As protein: CASSGTGGKFKNIQYF. V usage is TRBV6-2 or TRBV6-3 and J usage is TRBJ2-4; D possibly corresponds to TRBD2 (6 bases). In germline, CDR1 is MNHEY, CDR2 SVGEGT. Trimming pared 5 bases from V and 3 bases from J, leaving 17 bases between. This CDR3 has 16 amino acids.